This T cell receptor (beta chain) was captured in a study of blood T cells in healthy people across ages (dated by TCRdb to about 2015). The study in broad terms: Template switching captured roughly one uniquely barcoded TCR beta cDNA molecule per two T cells in model experiments. To track age-related changes in TCR beta repertoire diversity, the study relied on deep sequencing normalized with unique cDNA molecular identifiers. The donors were split into four age groups: young (average 16 years), middle-aged (about 40), aged (roughly 60) and long-lived (roughly 80). To avoid experimental bias, donors of different ages were distributed randomly across sequencing lanes. Two additional independent replicas of 1 million unique cDNA reads from the same blood draw were analyzed for two donors (one aged 18 to 30 and one aged 80 or older).

The paper's findings and limits, for the study overall: Conclusive comparison of naive and antigen-experienced compartments was prevented by the profiling of bulk unsorted PBMCs. Because the CMV infection status of the donors was unknown, age-related changes in expanded clonotypes may potentially have been confounded. The long-lived group showed more naive CD4+ T cells, fewer expanded clones and increased TCR diversity than the aged group, suggesting age selection. As age increased, observed TCR beta diversity per million T cells dropped in a roughly linear way, and a significant reduction was already evident by age approximately 40. A strong correlation was found between observed TCR beta diversity and the percentage of naive T cells measured by flow cytometry. Estimates of total diversity based on one million sequenced T cells were regarded as lower bounds and as underestimates.

Donors were a few dozen systemically healthy Caucasian individuals from Russia aged roughly 6 to 95 years. Around 10 milliliters of peripheral blood were drawn from each donor into EDTA-treated Vacutainer tubes. Ficoll-Paque density-gradient centrifugation was used to isolate PBMCs, with at least 7 million per sample. Total RNA was extracted from PBMCs with Trizol reagent, with at least 6 micrograms obtained per sample. The percentages of naive CD45RAhigh/CD27high T cells were determined by flow cytometry on a PBMC aliquot from every donor. This clonotype appeared a few times. The specificity of this receptor is unknown. No per-base quality is available; no much larger clone lies one base away. From the cysteine through the phenylalanine, the CDR3 covers 15 amino acids. The CDR3 DNA has 45 bases and is translated from base 1. Deletion took 4 bases off V and 1 base off J, with a span of 11 bases between the germline ends. Reading the germline V gene (reference sequence) gives CDR1 LNHNV and CDR2 YYDKDF.

The receptor library was made with 5' RACE. The reads were generated on an Illumina HiSeq 2500. The second PCR ran for roughly 6 to 11 cycles and used a J-beta primer mix along with a sample-barcoded 5' primer. A template-switch 5' adaptor carrying 12 random nucleotides introduced a unique molecular identifier onto each TCR beta cDNA molecule. At least 2.5 million CDR3-containing paired-end reads were obtained from each sample. First-strand cDNA synthesis was performed from all RNA using the Mint cDNA synthesis kit, with priming by a TRBC-specific oligonucleotide. Following uracil-DNA glycosylase treatment, all cDNA underwent a first 18-cycle PCR with the universal primers M1SS and BC2_uni_R. The authors' analysis ran thus. For normalization, 1 million high-quality reads, each with a distinct molecular identifier, were randomly selected from each sample. Reads sharing molecular identifiers were discarded rather than binned into consensus sequences. MiTCR, with a Q25 quality threshold and the strictest error-elimination algorithm, was used for CDR3 identification, clonotype clustering and error correction. A nonparametric unseen species model with Euler transformation was used to estimate lower-bound total TCR beta diversity. TCRdb trimmed public reads at Q25 via fastp, called clones via MiXCR and kept in-frame beta chains. Every CDR3 protein is listed once, alongside the most common genes and DNA of its rows. These V and J calls are TCRdb output, not the study's own analysis. The sample table records approximately 800,000 distinct CDR3 sequences; approximately 55% of these occur just once. Of the sample, about 38% is held by the ten largest clones.

The specimen was blood. The rearrangement joined TRBV15 to TRBJ1-5; the D segment could be TRBD1, given 5 matching bases. This sequence originates from a man older than 75 in good health. In nucleotides, the sequence is TGTGCCACCAGCATGCCCGGGACCAGCAATCAGCCCCAGCATTTT. The resulting protein is CATSMPGTSNQPQHF.